The clone carrying this T cell receptor (beta chain) showed up many times. Patients were excluded for uncontrolled infection, other autoimmune disease, pregnancy or lactation. The data are from a study of T cells in Graves' hyperthyroidism and ophthalmopathy. Researchers amplified the TCR beta CDR3 regions from RNA transcripts. A set of HTBI primers served as the primers for a first-round RT-PCR of the TCR CDR3. MiXCR, applied by TCRdb to the multiplex PCR reads, yields one record per CDR3 protein. The sample holds about 700,000 distinct CDR3 sequences; 14% are singletons and the top ten take roughly 10%. The sample taken for sequencing was blood. This TCR was sampled from a woman aged 18-29 years with Graves' hyperthyroidism.

The DNA for the CDR3 is TGTGCCAGCACCAGACCGACAGCGTCCTACGAGCAGTACTTC. Translation gives CASTRPTASYEQYF. The genes are TRBV2 and TRBJ2-7, with a tentative D call TRBD1 (5 bases). The V end lost 7 bases, the J end lost 1 base, and 14 bases lay between the germline ends. CDR3 length equals 14 residues. Germline V gives CDR1 SNHLY, CDR2 FYNNEI.